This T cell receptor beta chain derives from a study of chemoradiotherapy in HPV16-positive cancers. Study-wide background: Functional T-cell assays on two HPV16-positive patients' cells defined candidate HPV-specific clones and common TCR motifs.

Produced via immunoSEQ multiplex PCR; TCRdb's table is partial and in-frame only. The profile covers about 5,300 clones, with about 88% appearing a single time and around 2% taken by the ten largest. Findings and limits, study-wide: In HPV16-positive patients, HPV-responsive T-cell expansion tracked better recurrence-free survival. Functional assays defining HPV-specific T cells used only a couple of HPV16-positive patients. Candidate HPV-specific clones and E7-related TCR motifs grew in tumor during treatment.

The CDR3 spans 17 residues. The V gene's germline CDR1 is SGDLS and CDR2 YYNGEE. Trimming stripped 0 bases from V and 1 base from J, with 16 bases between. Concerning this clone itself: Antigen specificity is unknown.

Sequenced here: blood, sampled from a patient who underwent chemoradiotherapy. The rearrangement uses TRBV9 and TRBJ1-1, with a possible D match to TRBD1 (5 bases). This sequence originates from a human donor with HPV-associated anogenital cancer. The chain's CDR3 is CASSVGWGFQGNTEAFF. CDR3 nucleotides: TGTGCCAGCAGCGTAGGGTGGGGGTTCCAGGGGAACACTGAAGCTTTCTTT.